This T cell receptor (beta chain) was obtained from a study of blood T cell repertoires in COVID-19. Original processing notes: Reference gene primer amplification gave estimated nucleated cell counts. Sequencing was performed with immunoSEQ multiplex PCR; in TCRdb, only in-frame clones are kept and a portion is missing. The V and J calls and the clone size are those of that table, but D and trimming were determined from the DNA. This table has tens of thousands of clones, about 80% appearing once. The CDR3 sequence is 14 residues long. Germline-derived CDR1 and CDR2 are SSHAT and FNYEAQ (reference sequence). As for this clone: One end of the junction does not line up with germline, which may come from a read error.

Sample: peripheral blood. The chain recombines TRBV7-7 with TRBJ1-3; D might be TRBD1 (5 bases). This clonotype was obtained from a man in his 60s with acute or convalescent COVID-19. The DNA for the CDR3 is TGTGCTAGCAGCGATGACAGCTCTGGAAACACCATATATTTT. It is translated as CASSDDSSGNTIYF.